Listed below are T cell receptor beta chains from one sample, sequenced in a study of beta chain features in type 1 diabetes. The method was immunoSEQ multiplex PCR; TCRdb's version includes in-frame clones alone and lacks a portion of them. Among 300,000 to 400,000 clones, approximately 12% were seen once, and the ten largest hold roughly 0.017%. Sequencing was carried out using naive CD4+ T cells from blood. Every receptor here comes from a man between 18 and 29 years old in good health. Both conserved end residues are part of each CDR3. A D gene is named only where the DNA matches it firmly. Size values are once, few and many counts, or a class for expanded clones, and some rows have none.

cdr3_aa	cdr3_nt	d_call	j_call	clone_size	v_call
CASMRTSGGNEQFF	TGTGCCAGCATGCGGACTAGCGGGGGCAATGAGCAGTTCTTC	TRBD2	TRBJ2-1	few	TRBV7-2
CAYALGGGRTDTQYF	TGTGCCTATGCACTAGGGGGCGGTCGGACAGATACGCAGTATTTT	TRBD1	TRBJ2-3	few	TRBV30
CASSDAGQYYGYTF	TGTGCCAGCTCAGACGCCGGACAGTACTATGGCTACACCTTC	-	TRBJ1-2	few	TRBV18
CASHGTDPYYGYTF	TGTGCCAGTCATGGGACAGACCCGTACTATGGCTACACCTTC	TRBD1	TRBJ1-2	-	TRBV19
CASSTRVSSTDTQYF	TGTGCCAGCAGCACGAGAGTGAGCAGCACAGATACGCAGTATTTT	-	TRBJ2-3	-	TRBV7-3
CASSLEGAGEQYF	TGTGCCAGCAGCTTAGAGGGGGCGGGCGAGCAGTACTTC	TRBD1	TRBJ2-7	-	TRBV7-2
CASSIPQGWDAEAFF	TGTGCCAGCAGCATCCCACAGGGGTGGGATGCTGAAGCTTTCTTT	TRBD1	TRBJ1-1	few	TRBV7-2
CASSLTRQGYTF	TGTGCCAGCAGTTTAACAAGACAGGGCTACACCTTC	-	TRBJ1-2	few	TRBV28
CASRGTGRGQETQYF	TGTGCCAGCAGGGGGACAGGGAGGGGCCAAGAGACCCAGTACTTC	TRBD1	TRBJ2-5	few	TRBV28
CASSFRTGNIQPQHF	TGTGCCAGCAGTTTCCGTACAGGGAATATTCAGCCCCAGCATTTT	-	TRBJ1-5	-	TRBV28
CAWSVRQGIQPQHF	TGTGCCTGGAGTGTACGGCAGGGGATTCAGCCCCAGCATTTT	-	TRBJ1-5	few	TRBV30
CASSVGWDTSYEQYF	TGTGCCAGCAGCGTAGGTTGGGACACATCCTACGAGCAGTACTTC	-	TRBJ2-7	-	TRBV9
CASSHTGQGPEQYF	TGCGCCAGCAGCCACACAGGACAGGGGCCCGAGCAGTACTTC	TRBD1	TRBJ2-7	few	TRBV5-1
CASSYPGGGTEAFF	TGTGCCAGCAGTTACCCTGGGGGAGGAACTGAAGCTTTCTTT	-	TRBJ1-1	few	TRBV6-6
CASSVPGRGQETQYF	TGTGCCAGTAGTGTACCGGGGCGGGGACAAGAGACCCAGTACTTC	-	TRBJ2-5	-	TRBV19
CASSVAGASYNEQFF	TGTGCCAGCAGCGTCGCGGGGGCTTCCTACAATGAGCAGTTCTTC	-	TRBJ2-1	-	TRBV9
CASSYLDRDYEQYF	TGTGCCAGCAGTTACCTGGACAGGGACTACGAGCAGTACTTC	TRBD1	TRBJ2-7	many	TRBV6-5
CASSFSGQGTDTQYF	TGTGCCAGCAGTTTTTCGGGACAGGGGACAGATACGCAGTATTTT	TRBD1	TRBJ2-3	few	TRBV27
CAISEIEAADTQYF	TGTGCCATCAGTGAGATCGAGGCGGCAGATACGCAGTATTTT	-	TRBJ2-3	few	TRBV10-3
CASSLGRGPLNEKLFF	TGTGCCAGCAGCTTGGGCCGTGGGCCCCTTAATGAAAAACTGTTTTTT	-	TRBJ1-4	-	TRBV7-9
CASSPGDSSYEQYF	TGTGCCAGCAGCCCGGGGGACAGTTCCTACGAGCAGTACTTC	-	TRBJ2-7	once	TRBV7-8
CSGGRGTEAFF	TGCAGCGGAGGGAGAGGGACTGAAGCTTTCTTT	-	TRBJ1-1	few	TRBV29-1
CAWSVGAGDTQYF	TGTGCCTGGAGTGTAGGGGCAGGTGATACGCAGTATTTT	-	TRBJ2-3	-	TRBV30
CSVLGGNTEAFF	TGCAGCGTTCTCGGGGGAAACACTGAAGCTTTCTTT	-	TRBJ1-1	few	TRBV29-1
CASSKETSGGGDEQFF	TGTGCCAGTAGTAAAGAGACTAGCGGGGGTGGGGATGAGCAGTTCTTC	TRBD2	TRBJ2-1	-	TRBV19
CATPTQGLPVGKNIQYF	TGTGCCACCCCTACGCAGGGTTTGCCTGTAGGCAAAAACATTCAGTACTTC	-	TRBJ2-4	few	TRBV6-7
CASSSVTSGGEQYF	TGTGCCAGCAGTTCCGTAACGTCAGGGGGCGAGCAGTACTTC	TRBD1	TRBJ2-7	-	TRBV28
CASTGGLAGGDEQFF	TGTGCCAGCACCGGCGGACTAGCGGGAGGGGATGAGCAGTTCTTC	TRBD2	TRBJ2-1	few	TRBV6-6
CASGGRGFPSSPLHF	TGTGCCAGCGGGGGGAGGGGTTTCCCTAGTTCACCCCTCCACTTT	-	TRBJ1-6	few	TRBV27
CASSIRAGSDEQYF	TGTGCCAGTAGTATACGGGCTGGGAGCGACGAGCAGTACTTC	-	TRBJ2-7	few	TRBV19
CATAPGGGTDTQYF	TGTGCCACCGCTCCGGGGGGAGGAACAGATACGCAGTATTTT	TRBD2	TRBJ2-3	-	TRBV15
CASSQDTNPQGPDQFF	TGTGCCAGCAGCCAGGACACTAATCCACAGGGCCCGGACCAGTTCTTC	-	TRBJ2-1	few	TRBV4-2
CASSPTEGYTF	TGTGCCAGCAGCCCGACGGAGGGCTACACCTTC	-	TRBJ1-2	few	TRBV7-9
CASSYAGLRTDTQYF	TGTGCCAGCAGTTACGCGGGACTTCGCACAGATACGCAGTATTTT	-	TRBJ2-3	few	TRBV6-5
CASSRGQAPLQPQHF	TGTGCCAGCAGCCGTGGACAGGCCCCCCTACAGCCCCAGCATTTT	TRBD1	TRBJ1-5	-	TRBV7-9
CASGQLYRNYGYTF	TGTGCCAGCGGGCAGTTATACAGAAACTATGGCTACACCTTC	-	TRBJ1-2	few	TRBV6-5
CASNGGSSSYNEQFF	TGCGCCAGCAACGGGGGGTCTAGCTCCTACAATGAGCAGTTCTTC	TRBD2	TRBJ2-1	few	TRBV5-1
CASSLGDRGVEQYF	TGTGCCAGCAGTTTAGGGGACAGGGGCGTCGAGCAGTACTTC	TRBD1	TRBJ2-7	-	TRBV27
CASSQVGQGRVAGELFF	TGCGCCAGCAGCCAAGTTGGGCAGGGGAGGGTTGCCGGGGAGCTGTTTTTT	-	TRBJ2-2	-	TRBV4-3
CASSPGQGARGANVLTF	TGTGCCAGCAGCCCTGGACAGGGGGCGCGGGGGGCCAACGTCCTGACTTTC	TRBD1	TRBJ2-6	-	TRBV5-4
CASSLRRGRRTGELFF	TGTGCCAGCAGCTTACGGAGGGGCAGGCGGACCGGGGAGCTGTTTTTT	-	TRBJ2-2	-	TRBV7-9
CASGSDTQYF	TGTGCCAGCGGGAGTGATACGCAGTATTTT	-	TRBJ2-3	few	TRBV11-2
CASSSGFRTGSTDTQYF	TGTGCCAGCAGCTCTGGATTTCGGACAGGGAGCACAGATACGCAGTATTTT	TRBD1	TRBJ2-3	few	TRBV5-4